This passage covers 27 T cell receptor beta chains from one sample sequenced in a study of blood T cell repertoires in COVID-19. Here immunoSEQ multiplex PCR was the method, and the copy in TCRdb shows in-frame clones only, minus some. The sample has approximately 400,000 clones, 80% to 95% seen once. The sequenced material came from PBMCs or T cells enriched from blood (not recorded which). Receptors were obtained from a woman in her forties who had been exposed to COVID-19.

This clone was recorded a few times. The chain is built from TRBV7-3 and TRBJ2-2, with no clear D. Between the trimmed V and J ends, which lost 0 bases and 6 bases, there was a span of 2 bases. This CDR3 is 12 amino acids long. Germline CDR1 is SGHTA and CDR2 is FQGTGA. CDR3 sequence reads: CASSLTAGELFF. Here the CDR3 DNA reads TGTGCCAGCAGCTTAACCGCCGGGGAGCTGTTTTTT.

The V and J genes are TRBV6-5 and TRBJ1-3, with D unclear. Trimming left V 4 bases short and J 2 bases short, with 9 bases between. Per germline, CDR1 MNHEY and CDR2 SVGAGI. The CDR3 loop spans 14 amino acids. CDR3 in amino acids: CASSFRQAGNTIYF. In DNA form, the CDR3 reads TGTGCCAGCAGTTTCCGGCAGGCTGGAAACACCATATATTTT.

The rearrangement links TRBV6-2 or TRBV6-3 to TRBJ2-7; D perhaps matches TRBD1 (6 bases). This CDR3 contains 16 residues. V lost 4 bases and J 6 bases, leaving 22 bases between the germline ends. Germline CDR1 MNHEY, CDR2 SVGEGT. This chain's CDR3 is CASSSWTVPSVGEQYF. The DNA of the CDR3 is TGTGCCAGCAGTTCTTGGACAGTCCCATCGGTGGGCGAGCAGTACTTC.

By sample fraction, this clone is medium-sized (0.01 to 0.1%). The J gene is TRBJ2-1, the V gene TRBV6-4; 9 nucleotides line up with TRBD2. CDR1 and CDR2 (germline): MRHNA, SNTAGT. The CDR3 spans 14 residues. The J segment lost 4 bases and the V segment lost 3 bases, leaving 1 base of the junction unmatched. DNA of the CDR3: TGTGCCAGCAGTGAAGCGGGAGGTTACAATGAGCAGTTCTTC. Amino acids: CASSEAGGYNEQFF.

V is TRBV6-1 and J is TRBJ2-7; maybe TRBD2 (5 bases). The CDR3 sequence is 17 residues long. V was pared by 0 bases and J by 3 bases, with 18 bases between. CDR1 is MNHNS, CDR2 SASEGT, per germline. CDR3 sequence reads: CASSEARLPRTIYEQYF. CDR3 in DNA: TGTGCCAGCAGTGAAGCCAGACTACCTCGGACGATCTACGAGCAGTACTTC.

The rearrangement joins TRBV9 to TRBJ2-1, with 8 nucleotides matching TRBD2. The J segment lost 4 bases and the V segment lost 3 bases, leaving 9 bases of the junction unmatched. The CDR3 totals 16 residues. The germline CDR1 and CDR2 sequences are SGDLS and YYNGEE. In DNA, the CDR3 is TGTGCCAGCAGCGCGGTTATAGCGGGACTTTACAATGAGCAGTTCTTC. This sequence encodes CASSAVIAGLYNEQFF.

This chain uses TRBV19 with TRBJ2-4, with D maybe TRBD2 (5 bases). This CDR3 contains 15 residues. V lost 3 bases and J lost 0, with 9 bases in between. Germline loops: CDR1 LNHDA, CDR2 SQIVND (reference sequence). As DNA, the CDR3 is TGTGCCAGTAGTATTCTCGAGGGAGCCAAAAACATTCAGTACTTC. The encoded protein is CASSILEGAKNIQYF.

This chain joins TRBV27 and TRBJ2-7, with TRBD1 matching over 9 bases. The germline V gene has CDR1 MNHEY and CDR2 SMNVEV (reference sequence). The junction had 5 bases not matched to a gene; V was cut back by 6 bases and J by 2 bases. There are 14 residues in the CDR3. The CDR3 DNA follows: TGTGCCAGCAGACTGGGACAGGGCCCCTACGAGCAGTACTTC. Its translation: CASRLGQGPYEQYF.

V gene TRBV14 combines with J gene TRBJ2-1, with a possible D match to TRBD1 (6 bases). Trimming cost V 2 bases and J 4 bases, with 12 bases left between them. CDR1 and CDR2 from the germline V gene are SGHDN and FVKESK. CDR3 length: 15 residues. The CDR3, as DNA: TGTGCCAGCAGCCAACTACAGGGTACTTACAATGAGCAGTTCTTC. This sequence encodes CASSQLQGTYNEQFF. Drawing the rest from reference TRBV14 and TRBJ2-1, the complete variable domain is EAGVTQFPSHSVIEKGQTVTLRCDPISGHDNLYWYRRVMGKEIKFLLHFVKESKQDESGMPNNRFLAERTGGTYSTLKVQPAELEDSGVYFCASSQLQGTYNEQFFGPGTRLTVL.

The chain uses TRBV28 and TRBJ1-1; D is unresolved. Trimming left V 8 bases short and J 0 bases short, with 7 bases between. Germline V CDR1 and CDR2: MDHEN, SYDVKM. The CDR3 covers 12 residues. The CDR3 nucleotides are TGTGCCAGCGCTGAGCTGAACACTGAAGCTTTCTTT. Its translation is CASAELNTEAFF.

About this clone itself: The same CDR3 is also encoded by other DNA sequences in this sample. This chain connects TRBV18 to TRBJ2-7, with 8 bases that match TRBD1. Germline V gene lookup returns CDR1 KGHSH and CDR2 LQKENI. The V gene end was trimmed by 1 base and the J gene end by 3 bases; junction bases not matched to a gene: 2. This CDR3 is 14 amino acids long. This CDR3 reads CASSPRQGSYEQYF. The CDR3 DNA reads as TGTGCCAGCTCACCACGACAGGGGAGCTACGAGCAGTACTTC. Filled out from reference TRBV18 and TRBJ2-7, the complete variable domain reads NAGVMQNPRHLVRRRGQEARLRCSPMKGHSHVYWYRQLPEEGLKFMVYLQKENIIDESGMPKERFSAEFPKEGPSILRIQQVVRGDSAAYFCASSPRQGSYEQYFGPGTRLTVT.

This sequence joins TRBV5-4 and TRBJ1-1; no firm D call. V dropped 0 bases and J dropped 0 bases, with 12 bases sitting between them. Germline V gives CDR1 SGHNT, CDR2 YYREEE (reference sequence). This CDR3 has 16 amino acids. The CDR3 DNA reads TGTGCCAGCAGCTTGGAGGTGTGGGCCATGAACACTGAAGCTTTCTTT. Its translation is CASSLEVWAMNTEAFF.

The V call is TRBV5-6, the J call TRBJ1-1; D is uncertain. The germline V gene encodes CDR1 SGHDT and CDR2 YYEEEE. The V gene lost 0 bases and the J gene lost 3 bases, with 9 bases spanning the gap. The length of the CDR3 is 14 residues. Written as DNA, the CDR3 is TGTGCCAGCAGCTTGGGGGTCCGGGACACTGAAGCTTTCTTT. Its translation is CASSLGVRDTEAFF.

This clone was observed a single time. The chain is built from TRBV19 and TRBJ2-1; tentative D call: TRBD2 (5 bases). The CDR3 sequence is 17 residues long. The germline V gene encodes CDR1 LNHDA and CDR2 SQIVND (reference sequence). The ends were cut back, 0 bases at V and 0 bases at J, with 12 bases in the middle. In DNA, the CDR3 is TGTGCCAGTAGTATAGACCATCTAGCATCCTCCTACAATGAGCAGTTCTTC. Translating it yields CASSIDHLASSYNEQFF.

This clone showed up just once. The V call is TRBV2, the J call TRBJ2-7, with D perhaps matching TRBD1 (8 bases). Trimming took 8 bases from V and 1 from J, leaving 30 bases between them. The CDR3 runs 19 residues. Germline CDR1 is SNHLY and CDR2 is FYNNEI. The CDR3 sequence is CASVAGVPGGQGLSYEQYF. The CDR3 coding sequence is TGTGCCAGCGTGGCGGGGGTCCCTGGCGGACAGGGACTGTCCTACGAGCAGTACTTC.

This chain joins TRBV15 and TRBJ1-6; D remains unclear. Germline values: CDR1 LNHNV, CDR2 YYDKDF (reference sequence). The CDR3 runs 15 residues. V lost 0 bases to trimming and J lost 9 bases, with 12 bases between them. The CDR3 is CATSRDVEGRSPLHF. The CDR3 DNA reads as TGTGCCACCAGCAGAGATGTCGAGGGTCGTTCACCCCTCCACTTT. Complete variable domain (other parts from reference TRBV15 and TRBJ1-6): DAMVIQNPRYQVTQFGKPVTLSCSQTLNHNVMYWYQQKSSQAPKLLFHYYDKDFNNEADTPDNFQSRRPNTSFCFLDIRSPGLGDTAMYLCATSRDVEGRSPLHFGNGTRLTVT.

The chain links TRBV10-2 to TRBJ2-1; D is perhaps TRBD1 (6 bases). V dropped 3 bases and J dropped 6 bases, with 12 bases sitting between them. The CDR3 is made up of 14 amino acids. Per germline, CDR1 WSHSY and CDR2 SAAADI. The CDR3 DNA reads as TGCGCCAGCAGTGATATCGAGGGGGTCAATGAGCAGTTCTTC. Encoded protein: CASSDIEGVNEQFF.

In the case of this clone: Other DNA sequences of this sample code for an identical CDR3. The CDR3 region is CASSPGTSGGNEQFF. For the CDR3, the DNA is TGCGCCAGCAGCCCAGGGACTAGCGGGGGAAATGAGCAGTTCTTC. The chain couples TRBV5-1 to TRBJ2-1; 14 bases agree with TRBD2. The V segment lost 4 bases and the J segment 7 bases; nucleotides outside the gene matches: 4. The CDR3 covers 15 residues. Germline CDR1 SGHRS, CDR2 YFSETQ. The full variable domain, rest sourced from reference TRBV5-1 and TRBJ2-1, is KAGVTQTPRYLIKTRGQQVTLSCSPISGHRSVSWYQQTPGQGLQFLFEYFSETQRNKGNFPGRFSGRQFSNSRSEMNVSTLELGDSALYLCASSPGTSGGNEQFFGPGTRLTVL.

J is TRBJ1-5 and V is TRBV19; tentative D call: TRBD1 (6 bases). Germline lookup yields CDR1 LNHDA and CDR2 SQIVND (reference sequence). V was cut by 3 bases and J by 6 bases, with 15 bases left in between. The length of the CDR3 is 15 residues. CDR3 amino acids: CASSMGTGKVQPQHF. DNA for the CDR3: TGTGCCAGTAGTATGGGCACAGGGAAGGTTCAGCCCCAGCATTTT.

V and J are TRBV20-1 and TRBJ1-6; D gene ambiguous. This CDR3 region has 11 residues. The germline V gene encodes CDR1 DFQATT and CDR2 SNEGSKA (reference sequence). V was shortened by 0 bases and J by 15 bases, with 9 bases between the two germline ends. The CDR3: CSARDQLLLHF. In nucleotides, the CDR3 is TGCAGTGCTAGAGATCAACTTCTCCTCCACTTT.

The chain combines TRBV18 with TRBJ2-1; 7 nucleotides match TRBD2. The junction had 11 bases not matched to a gene; V was cut back by 0 bases and J by 9 bases. This CDR3 is built from 16 residues. In germline, CDR1 is KGHSH, CDR2 LQKENI. Here the CDR3 reads CASSPPTRLACTEQFF. In DNA, the CDR3 is TGTGCCAGCTCACCACCTACACGACTAGCCTGCACTGAGCAGTTCTTC.

The chain is built from TRBV27 and TRBJ2-1; TRBD1 matches 10 bases. After removal of 5 bases from V and 3 bases from J, the junction contained 10 bases not matched to a gene. The germline CDR1 and CDR2 sequences are MNHEY and SMNVEV (reference sequence). The CDR3 runs to 17 residues. CDR3 bases: TGTGCCAGCAGTCCAACCCGCCGGGACAGGGGCTACAATGAGCAGTTCTTC. This codes for CASSPTRRDRGYNEQFF.

CDR3: CSVEVLDRGNYGYTF. The CDR3 nucleotides read TGCAGCGTTGAAGTGCTTGACAGGGGGAACTATGGCTACACCTTC. The chain uses TRBV29-1 and TRBJ1-2, with 9 bases matching TRBD1. Germline V CDR1 and CDR2: SQVTM, ANQGSEA. This CDR3 spans 15 amino acids. Losses at the gene ends were 1 base for V and 2 bases for J; bases not matched to a gene: 5.

This sequence joins TRBV11-3 and TRBJ2-1; D not certain. Germline assignment: CDR1 SGHNT and CDR2 YENEEA. Trimming shortened V by 2 bases and J by 6 bases, and 8 bases separated the two germline ends. The CDR3 consists of 13 residues. CDR3 DNA sequence: TGTGCCAGCAGCTTATCAGATTTCAATGAGCAGTTCTTC. Translating gives CASSLSDFNEQFF.

This clone has more than one count but fewer than ten. The V gene is TRBV19, the J gene TRBJ1-3; TRBD1 aligns across 10 bases. V lost 7 bases to trimming and J lost 11 bases; unmatched junction nucleotides: 11. This CDR3 contains 14 residues. Germline loops: CDR1 LNHDA, CDR2 SQIVND (reference sequence). The CDR3 is CASTRGGQGLPIYF. CDR3 nucleotide sequence: TGTGCCAGTACCAGAGGGGGACAGGGGCTACCCATATATTTT.

The DNA of the CDR3 is TGTGCCAGCAGCGTAGGACAAGGGAGACTGAACACCGGGGAGCTGTTTTTT. Protein product: CASSVGQGRLNTGELFF. This chain joins TRBV9 and TRBJ2-2, with a possible D match to TRBD2 (5 bases). Germline values: CDR1 SGDLS, CDR2 YYNGEE. Trimming left V 0 bases short and J 1 base short, with 13 bases between. The CDR3 loop spans 17 amino acids.

The rearrangement joins TRBV7-9 to TRBJ1-1, with D possibly TRBD1 on 6 matching bases. The CDR3 has 16 amino acids. Trimming cost V 5 bases and J 1 base, with 17 bases left between them. Germline V gives CDR1 SEHNR, CDR2 FQNEAQ (reference sequence). The CDR3 nucleotides read TGTGCCAGCAGCCGAATCAAACAGACAGGGAACACTGAAGCTTTCTTT. Translated, it gives CASSRIKQTGNTEAFF.